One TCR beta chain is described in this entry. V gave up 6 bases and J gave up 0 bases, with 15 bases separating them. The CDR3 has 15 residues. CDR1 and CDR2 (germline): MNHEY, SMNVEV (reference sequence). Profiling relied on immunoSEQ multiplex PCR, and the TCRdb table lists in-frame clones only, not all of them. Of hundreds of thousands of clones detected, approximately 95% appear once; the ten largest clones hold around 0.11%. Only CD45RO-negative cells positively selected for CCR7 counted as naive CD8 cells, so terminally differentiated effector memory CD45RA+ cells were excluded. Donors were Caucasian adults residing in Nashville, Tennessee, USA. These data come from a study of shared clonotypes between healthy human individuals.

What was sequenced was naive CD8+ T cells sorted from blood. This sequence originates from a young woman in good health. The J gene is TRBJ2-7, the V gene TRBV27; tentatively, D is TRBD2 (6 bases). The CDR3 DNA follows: TGTGCCAGCAGAGTTAAGGGACTTCCCTCCTACGAGCAGTACTTC. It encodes CASRVKGLPSYEQYF.